What follows is one T cell receptor beta chain and its context. Many counts were recorded for this clonotype. The clone's antigen remains unknown. No base-level quality is on record; no much larger clone is a single base apart. V was cut back by 7 bases and J by 2 bases, leaving a gap of 12 bases between them. Including the terminal cysteine and phenylalanine, the CDR3 comprises 14 residues. Kept here is only the CDR3 DNA, which spans 42 bases and is read in frame from base 1. These data originate in a study of CD8 T cells in ankylosing spondylitis (TCRdb year 2017). Background on the whole study: T cell receptor beta repertoires were profiled in healthy donors and ankylosing spondylitis patients so that disease-linked TCR variants could be found. The full study cohort comprised 20 to 25 ankylosing spondylitis patients and 85 to 120 healthy donors. Peripheral blood was sampled, and synovial fluid was also collected from ankylosing spondylitis patients. On the study overall, not on this receptor specifically: Blood from ankylosing spondylitis patients appeared to be characterized by a TCR beta motif composed of under ten highly homologous amino acid variants. Some of the motif variants had been reported before in the synovial fluid and blood of reactive arthritis patients, a finding that suggests common disease-initiation mechanisms. In peripheral blood, the disease-linked clones were found at relatively low frequencies and had a CD8+ phenotype. Significant enrichment of the disease-linked clones was reported in matched synovial fluid samples from ankylosing spondylitis patients.

Sequencing relied on an Illumina HiSeq 2500. Quantitative 5'-RACE with molecular barcodes was the method used to prepare the TCR beta libraries. The authors' pipeline ran thus. A new computational method, built on a probabilistic model of VDJ rearrangement, was used to identify disease-linked TCR variants. TCRdb itself trimmed the public reads at Q25 with fastp, ran MiXCR and retained productive beta chains. Rows matching on CDR3 protein sequence are summarized as one entry with the most common DNA and genes. The V and J calls reflect TCRdb's pipeline rather than the authors' work. This sample gives 700,000 to 850,000 distinct CDR3 sequences in total; about 11% of them show up just once. The ten largest clones add up to roughly 0.51% of the sample.

This TCR was sampled from a male donor with ankylosing spondylitis. The chain is encoded by TRBV12-3 or TRBV12-4 joined to TRBJ2-1, with TRBD1 tentatively as D gene (6 bases match). The sample consisted of blood, either unsorted or a sorted T cell fraction (not recorded which). This receptor has the CDR3 CASTLGGAYNEQFF. The DNA is TGTGCCAGCACCCTAGGGGGAGCCTACAATGAGCAGTTCTTC.